This T cell receptor beta chain came from a study of blood T cell repertoires in COVID-19. Overall study context: Samples representing acute and convalescent COVID-19 were sourced from the United States, Italy and Spain. Sources were T cells, B-cell-depleted T cells, or PBMCs; the material itself was cDNA or gDNA.

There are a few counts of this clone. Original processing methods: Reference gene primer amplification yielded estimated nucleated cell counts. Clones were read by immunoSEQ multiplex PCR, and TCRdb kept only the in-frame ones, dropping some. V and J calls and clone size come straight from that table; D and trimming were deduced from the DNA. The repertoire holds roughly 120,000 clones, with about 86% as singletons. V shed 3 bases and J 2 bases; nucleotides not matched to a gene: 4. CDR3 length equals 15 residues. Per germline, CDR1 MRHNA and CDR2 SNTAGT. The sequence was collected from a woman aged 50 to 60 with active or convalescent COVID-19. V and J are TRBV6-4 and TRBJ2-3; 8 nucleotides line up with TRBD2. Sequencing was carried out using peripheral blood. Here the CDR3 reads CASSDGSGITDTQYF. Written as DNA, the CDR3 is TGTGCCAGCAGTGATGGTAGCGGGATCACAGATACGCAGTATTTT.